Sequencing of this T cell receptor (beta chain) was carried out in a study of cytomegalovirus exposure and HLA in healthy donors. Trimming removed 5 bases from V and 8 bases from J, with 12 bases in between. The CDR3 spans 13 residues. Germline V gene data show CDR1 as MDHEN and CDR2 as SYDVKM. The PCR made use of 60 Vbeta and 13 Jbeta primers. TCRdb's copy holds only in-frame clones and misses some; the assay was immunoSEQ multiplex PCR. In the table there are roughly 120,000 clones, approximately 84% of which are singletons. What was sequenced was PBMCs. The TCR sequence derives from a man in his forties in good health and CMV-seronegative. The gene calls are TRBV28 and TRBJ1-4, with D possibly TRBD1 on 5 matching bases. CDR3 nucleotide sequence: TGTGCCAGCAGTCCCGGGGGTGGAGAAAAACTGTTTTTT. Protein sequence: CASSPGGGEKLFF.